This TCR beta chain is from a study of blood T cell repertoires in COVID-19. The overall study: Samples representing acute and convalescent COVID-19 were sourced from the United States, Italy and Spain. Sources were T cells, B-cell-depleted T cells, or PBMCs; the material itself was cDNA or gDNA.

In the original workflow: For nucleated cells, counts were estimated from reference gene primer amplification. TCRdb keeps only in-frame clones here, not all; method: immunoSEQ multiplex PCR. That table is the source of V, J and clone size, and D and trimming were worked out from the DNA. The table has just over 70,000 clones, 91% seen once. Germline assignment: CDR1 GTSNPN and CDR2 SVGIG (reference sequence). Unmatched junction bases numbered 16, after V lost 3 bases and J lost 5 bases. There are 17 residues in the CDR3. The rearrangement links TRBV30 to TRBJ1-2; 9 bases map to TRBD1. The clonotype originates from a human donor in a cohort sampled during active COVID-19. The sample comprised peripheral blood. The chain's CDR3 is CAWRDTGGALLGYGYTF. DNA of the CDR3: TGTGCCTGGAGGGACACAGGGGGCGCGTTGTTAGGGTATGGCTACACCTTC.